A selection of T cell receptor beta chains follows, all from one sample in a study of T cells in Graves' hyperthyroidism and ophthalmopathy. TCRdb used MiXCR to reprocess the multiplex PCR reads, holding one entry per CDR3 protein. The table has hundreds of thousands of distinct CDR3 sequences, about 43% seen once. Sample: peripheral blood or thyroid tissue (not recorded which). The receptors shown here come from a woman between 18 and 29 years old with Graves' hyperthyroidism. Both conserved end residues are part of each CDR3. The order of the fields is CDR3 DNA, CDR3 protein, D gene, V gene, clone size, J gene. The D gene is left open where the match is weak. The size of a clone is reported for some rows only, either as once, few or many, or as a class for expanded clones.

CDR3 DNA: TGCGCCAGCAGTGATACGCGGGAGCCCACCATTCAGTACTTC; CDR3 protein: CASSDTREPTIQYF; D gene: TRBD2; V gene: TRBV10-2; clone size: NA; J gene: TRBJ2-4
CDR3 DNA: TGCAGCGTTAAAAGTCAGGGTGAAGCTTTCTTT; CDR3 protein: CSVKSQGEAFF; D gene: NA; V gene: TRBV29-1; clone size: many; J gene: TRBJ1-1
CDR3 DNA: TGTGCCAGCACCCTGGACAGGAACTCTGGGGCCAACGTCCTGACTTTC; CDR3 protein: CASTLDRNSGANVLTF; D gene: TRBD1; V gene: TRBV2; clone size: many; J gene: TRBJ2-6
CDR3 DNA: TGTGCCAGCAGCGTAGTAGCGGGAGTTCCGCCCGGGGAGCTGTTTTTT; CDR3 protein: CASSVVAGVPPGELFF; D gene: TRBD2; V gene: TRBV9; clone size: few; J gene: TRBJ2-2
CDR3 DNA: TGTGCCAGCAGCCATACTTGGGGGACCGGGGAGCAGTACTTC; CDR3 protein: CASSHTWGTGEQYF; D gene: NA; V gene: TRBV7-2; clone size: NA; J gene: TRBJ2-7
CDR3 DNA: TGTGCCAGCAGCCGAACGGGACAGGGGTCCTACGAGCAGTACTTC; CDR3 protein: CASSRTGQGSYEQYF; D gene: TRBD1; V gene: TRBV5-6; clone size: NA; J gene: TRBJ2-7
CDR3 DNA: TGTGCCAGCAGTGAATTTGGCGGACGTTATGGCTACACCTTC; CDR3 protein: CASSEFGGRYGYTF; D gene: NA; V gene: TRBV25-1; clone size: NA; J gene: TRBJ1-2
CDR3 DNA: TGTGCCATCAGTGAGGGCGGGAGCCAAGAGACCCAGTACTTC; CDR3 protein: CAISEGGSQETQYF; D gene: TRBD2; V gene: TRBV10-3; clone size: many; J gene: TRBJ2-5
CDR3 DNA: TGCAGCGCCCCGGGGTGGGACACTGAAGCTTTCTTT; CDR3 protein: CSAPGWDTEAFF; D gene: NA; V gene: TRBV29-1; clone size: NA; J gene: TRBJ1-1
CDR3 DNA: TGTGCCAGCACCCGGGGAGAGGCAACCCAGCATTTT; CDR3 protein: CASTRGEATQHF; D gene: NA; V gene: TRBV2; clone size: NA; J gene: TRBJ1-5
CDR3 DNA: TGTGCCAGCAGTTACCGTCGACGGGACACTGAAGCTTTCTTT; CDR3 protein: CASSYRRRDTEAFF; D gene: NA; V gene: TRBV7-6; clone size: few; J gene: TRBJ1-1
CDR3 DNA: TGCAGTGCCGTACTCGGGACTGCCACCTACAATGAGCAGTTCTTC; CDR3 protein: CSAVLGTATYNEQFF; D gene: NA; V gene: TRBV20-1; clone size: NA; J gene: TRBJ2-1
CDR3 DNA: TGTGCCAGCAGCTTAGCGTTTGACAGGGGGCACAATCAGCCCCAGCATTTT; CDR3 protein: CASSLAFDRGHNQPQHF; D gene: TRBD1; V gene: TRBV7-2; clone size: NA; J gene: TRBJ1-5
CDR3 DNA: TGTGCCAGCAGGGGACGACAGGGTCCAAACTATGGCTACACCTTC; CDR3 protein: CASRGRQGPNYGYTF; D gene: TRBD1; V gene: TRBV25-1; clone size: NA; J gene: TRBJ1-2
CDR3 DNA: TGTGCCAGCAGCTTAGACCAGGGATGGCGCACCGGGGAGCTGTTTTTT; CDR3 protein: CASSLDQGWRTGELFF; D gene: NA; V gene: TRBV7-2; clone size: few; J gene: TRBJ2-2
CDR3 DNA: TGTGCCAACAGGGGCTTAGTTGGAAACACCATATATTTT; CDR3 protein: CANRGLVGNTIYF; D gene: TRBD1; V gene: TRBV2; clone size: many; J gene: TRBJ1-3
CDR3 DNA: TGCAGCGTTGATCAGGGGAGGAATACGCAGTACTTC; CDR3 protein: CSVDQGRNTQYF; D gene: NA; V gene: TRBV29-1; clone size: NA; J gene: TRBJ2-7
CDR3 DNA: TGTGCCAGCAGCTTACCCTCACTAGCGGGAGGACTCGAGCAGTACTTC; CDR3 protein: CASSLPSLAGGLEQYF; D gene: TRBD2; V gene: TRBV7-9; clone size: NA; J gene: TRBJ2-7
CDR3 DNA: TGCAGCGTTGCGGGAGGGGCGACCGGGGAGCTGTTTTTT; CDR3 protein: CSVAGGATGELFF; D gene: TRBD2; V gene: TRBV29-1; clone size: NA; J gene: TRBJ2-2
CDR3 DNA: TGTGCCAGCAGTGACTCAGGGCTGAACACTGAAGCTTTCTTT; CDR3 protein: CASSDSGLNTEAFF; D gene: NA; V gene: TRBV2; clone size: NA; J gene: TRBJ1-1
CDR3 DNA: TGTGCCAGCAGCTCTTACAGGAACACTGAAGCTTTCTTT; CDR3 protein: CASSSYRNTEAFF; D gene: NA; V gene: TRBV7-2; clone size: NA; J gene: TRBJ1-1
CDR3 DNA: TGTGCCAGCAGCCCGTTCGCGGGGACGACTTTCTTT; CDR3 protein: CASSPFAGTTFF; D gene: NA; V gene: TRBV7-9; clone size: NA; J gene: TRBJ1-1
CDR3 DNA: TGCGCCAGCAGCTTGGCCAGGGAGGGCCCGGAGGAGCAGTACTTC; CDR3 protein: CASSLAREGPEEQYF; D gene: TRBD2; V gene: TRBV5-1; clone size: NA; J gene: TRBJ2-5
CDR3 DNA: TGTGCCAGCAGCTTAGGATTGGGCTCGAACACTGAAGCTTTCTTT; CDR3 protein: CASSLGLGSNTEAFF; D gene: NA; V gene: TRBV7-9; clone size: NA; J gene: TRBJ1-1